This section outlines one T cell receptor beta chain sequence together with its context. Its matching antigen is unknown. A junction end diverges from the germline sequence, so it may reflect a read error. The sample is drawn from a study of T cell responses to AZD1222 COVID-19 vaccine. Broader study findings: Regions left unmutated in variants are reportedly the target of nearly half of spike-specific TCRs. Every sample of the repertoires postdated the peak T cell response.

The CDR3 has 15 amino acids. From germline, CDR1 is MNHEY and CDR2 SVGAGI. Assay: immunoSEQ multiplex PCR; the TCRdb copy retains only in-frame clones and omits some. This sample has about 81,000 clones; 86% occur once, and the top ten carry around 5.9%. The rearrangement uses TRBV6-5 and TRBJ2-7; 8 nucleotides align to TRBD1. The sequences come from peripheral blood, collected 28 days after the second AZD1222 dose. The source of this sequence is an adult who received the AZD1222 COVID-19 vaccine. As DNA, the CDR3 is TGTGCCAGCAGTGACTCTCCACAGGGGGCCTACGAGCAGTACTTC. Its protein is CASSDSPQGAYEQYF.